This TCR beta chain was identified in a study of CD8 T cells in Susac syndrome. The CDR3 is 14 residues long. Germline V gives CDR1 MNHEY, CDR2 SVGAGI. Trimming took 6 bases from V and 1 from J; bases not matched to a gene: 3. Regarding the study as a whole: When the CD4+ T cell repertoires of patients with Susac syndrome were examined, they did not show any clonal expansion.

Concerning this clonotype itself: What it binds is not known.

Reverse transcription used about 0.45 to 1 ug RNA and random hexamers. TCRdb ran MiXCR on the immunoSEQ multiplex PCR reads and lists one entry per CDR3 protein. This sample has over 130,000 distinct CDR3 sequences, with roughly 94% found just once. The sequencing sample was made of CD4+ T cells from PBMCs. This receptor was identified in a human donor with Susac syndrome. V is TRBV6-5 and J is TRBJ1-3; 7 positions agree with TRBD1. The CDR3 DNA is TGTGCCAGCAGACCACAGGGGTCTGGAAACACCATATATTTT. Amino acids: CASRPQGSGNTIYF.